One sample yielded the 14 T cell receptor beta chains listed below, sequenced in a study of T cells in localized non-small cell lung cancer (dated by TCRdb to about 2020). Library construction relied on the immunoSEQ multiplex PCR assay. TCRdb carries this immuneACCESS record with in-frame sequences only. Its versions omit some clonotypes, under half of them owing to an unresolved V gene in the studies checked, with the rest unexplained. The sample has over 45,000 clones on record, around 86% of them singletons. The ten largest account for about 16% of the sample. This sample comprised PBMCs, obtained before any cancer treatment. The receptors were gathered from a female donor with stage II lung adenocarcinoma.

This rearrangement joins TRBV2 to TRBJ1-1; 9 nucleotides agree with TRBD1. The CDR3 has 14 amino acids. Germline-derived CDR1 and CDR2 are SNHLY and FYNNEI. V lost 5 bases, J lost 4 bases, and 5 bases stayed unmatched. The CDR3 coding sequence is TGTGCCAGCAGTAACAGGGGGCAGGGCACTGAAGCTTTCTTT. It translates to CASSNRGQGTEAFF.

This clone showed up just once. The chain is built from TRBV18 and TRBJ1-1; D call uncertain. Germline CDR1 and CDR2: KGHSH and LQKENI. The CDR3 sequence is 13 residues long. Between the trimmed V and J ends, which lost 2 bases and 4 bases, there was a span of 8 bases. CDR3 nucleotides: TGTGCCAGCTCACCAATACAGAGCACTGAAGCTTTCTTT. Its protein is CASSPIQSTEAFF.

This chain joins TRBV2 and TRBJ1-1, with TRBD1 matching over 8 bases. The CDR3 contains 14 residues. The V and J ends lost 3 bases and 4 bases, in that order; junction bases with no gene match: 4. Per germline, CDR1 SNHLY and CDR2 FYNNEI. For the CDR3, the DNA is TGTGCCAGCAGTGAGGACAGGGTTCCCACTGAAGCTTTCTTT. Amino acid sequence: CASSEDRVPTEAFF.

This chain joins TRBV5-1 and TRBJ2-1; 11 bases are shared with TRBD2. The V segment lost 4 bases and the J segment 3 bases; nucleotides outside the gene matches: 9. The CDR3 consists of 17 residues. Germline V gene lookup returns CDR1 SGHRS and CDR2 YFSETQ. The CDR3 nucleotides are TGCGCCAGCAGCCCCGATAGTGGGACTAGCGGCTACAATGAGCAGTTCTTC. Translation gives CASSPDSGTSGYNEQFF.

This chain uses TRBV6-1 with TRBJ1-5, with a tentative D call TRBD1 (5 bases). CDR1 MNHNS and CDR2 SASEGT come from the germline V gene. Trimming left V 4 bases short and J 1 base short, with 17 bases between. This CDR3 spans 17 amino acids. CDR3 DNA: TGTGCCAGCAGTGCATACCAAAGACAGCAGAGCAATCAGCCCCAGCATTTT. This translates into CASSAYQRQQSNQPQHF.

This clone was seen a few times. The rearrangement uses TRBV10-2 and TRBJ1-2; D might be TRBD1 (6 bases). Germline CDR1 is WSHSY and CDR2 is SAAADI. V gave up 2 bases and J gave up 5 bases, with 12 bases separating them. The CDR3 is made up of 14 amino acids. The CDR3 sequence: CASSETGWGYGYTF. CDR3 coding DNA: TGCGCCAGCAGTGAGACAGGGTGGGGGTATGGCTACACCTTC.

This chain connects TRBV30 to TRBJ2-5; D may be TRBD2 (5 bases). Germline CDR1 and CDR2: GTSNPN and SVGIG (reference sequence). The V gene lost 0 bases and the J gene lost 5 bases, with 13 bases spanning the gap. CDR3 length equals 14 residues. CDR3 residues: CAWSVGGRGETQYF. The CDR3 coding sequence is TGTGCCTGGAGTGTAGGTGGACGAGGGGAGACCCAGTACTTC.

The rearrangement joins TRBV6-6 to TRBJ1-4; no reliable D call. The CDR3 totals 16 residues. Germline V gene lookup returns CDR1 MNHNY and CDR2 SVGAGI (reference sequence). V shed 6 bases and J shed 0 bases, with 14 bases lying between them. The CDR3, as DNA: TGTGCCAGCAGCGACAATAGCTACTCAACTAATGAAAAACTGTTTTTT. Amino acid sequence: CASSDNSYSTNEKLFF.

The gene calls are TRBV6-5 and TRBJ2-7, with D possibly matching TRBD2 (7 bases). V lost 8 bases and J lost 6, with 17 bases in between. Germline V lookup: CDR1 MNHEY, CDR2 SVGAGI. CDR3 length: 13 residues. This chain's CDR3 is CASGVSRGGEQYF. CDR3 in DNA: TGTGCCAGCGGGGTATCGAGGGGGGGCGAGCAGTACTTC.

The chain links TRBV9 to TRBJ1-1; D unresolved. The CDR3 has 15 amino acids. V was cut by 0 bases and J by 6 bases, with 15 bases left in between. Germline V gives CDR1 SGDLS, CDR2 YYNGEE. The CDR3 DNA is TGTGCCAGCAGCGTAGTTGAGGGTATAATCTCTGAAGCTTTCTTT. This codes for CASSVVEGIISEAFF.

The chain couples TRBV6-1 to TRBJ1-4; no firm D call. Germline CDR1 MNHNS, CDR2 SASEGT. The CDR3 consists of 15 residues. V was shortened by 1 base and J by 10 bases, with 16 bases between the two germline ends. The CDR3 region has the DNA TGTGCCAGCAGTGAAGGGGGAAGAGCCGTTGGAAAACTGTTTTTT. Its protein is CASSEGGRAVGKLFF.

V is TRBV29-1 and J is TRBJ1-1; D is ambiguous. This CDR3 spans 13 amino acids. The germline V and J ends were trimmed by 7 bases and 0 bases, with 12 bases remaining between them. Looked up from germline, CDR1 is SQVTM and CDR2 is ANQGSEA. CDR3 coding DNA: TGCAGCGCCAGACCGGATTTGAACACTGAAGCTTTCTTT. Its protein product is CSARPDLNTEAFF.

J is TRBJ2-1 and V is TRBV27; maybe TRBD2 (5 bases). The CDR3 is made up of 14 amino acids. The ends were cut back, 6 bases at V and 4 bases at J, with 13 bases in the middle. In germline, CDR1 is MNHEY, CDR2 SMNVEV (reference sequence). In DNA, the CDR3 is TGTGCCAGCAGCGGGGTTCGAGTATACAATGAGCAGTTCTTC. It codes for CASSGVRVYNEQFF.

The chain employs TRBV29-1 and TRBJ1-1, with D tentatively TRBD1 (5 bases). V was cut by 7 bases and J by 8 bases, with 11 bases left in between. The CDR3 contains 10 residues. The germline V gene encodes CDR1 SQVTM and CDR2 ANQGSEA. The CDR3 DNA follows: TGCAGCGGTGGGGACCGAGAAGCTTTCTTT. Translation gives CSGGDREAFF.